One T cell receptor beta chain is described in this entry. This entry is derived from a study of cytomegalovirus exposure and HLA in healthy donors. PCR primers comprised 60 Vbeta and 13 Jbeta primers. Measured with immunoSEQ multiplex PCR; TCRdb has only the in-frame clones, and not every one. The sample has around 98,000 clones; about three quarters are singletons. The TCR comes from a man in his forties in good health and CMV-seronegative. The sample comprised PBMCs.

The CDR3 here is CASSGDRANGYTF. The CDR3 DNA reads as TGTGCCAGCAGCGGGGACAGGGCAAATGGCTACACCTTC. V is TRBV5-4 and J is TRBJ1-2, with 9 bases identical to TRBD1. The CDR3 is 13 amino acids. Germline trimming cut 4 bases from V and 6 bases from J; bases unmatched to any gene: 4. Germline CDR1 reads SGHNT; CDR2 reads YYREEE (reference sequence).